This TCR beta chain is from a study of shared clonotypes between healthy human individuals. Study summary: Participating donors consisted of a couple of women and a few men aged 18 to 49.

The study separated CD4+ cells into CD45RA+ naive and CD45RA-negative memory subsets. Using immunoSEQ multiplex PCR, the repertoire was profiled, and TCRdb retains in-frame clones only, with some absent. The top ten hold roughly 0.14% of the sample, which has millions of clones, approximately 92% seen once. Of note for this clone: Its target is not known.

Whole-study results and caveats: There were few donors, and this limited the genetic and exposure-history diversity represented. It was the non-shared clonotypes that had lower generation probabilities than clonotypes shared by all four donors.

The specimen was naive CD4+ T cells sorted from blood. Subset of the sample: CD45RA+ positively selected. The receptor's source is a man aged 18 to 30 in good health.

CDR3 amino acids: CASSLYGQLNTEAFF. The CDR3 nucleotides are TGTGCCAGCAGCTTATACGGACAATTGAACACTGAAGCTTTCTTT. The chain links TRBV7-2 to TRBJ1-1; TRBD1 might be the D (5 bases). CDR1 is SGHTA, CDR2 FQGNSA, per germline. V lost 2 bases, J lost 0 bases, and 10 bases lay in between. The CDR3 has 15 amino acids.